This T cell receptor beta chain came from a study of T-cell memory formation after mild COVID-19. Study-wide background: TCR clusters were largely donor specific.

Overall study results and limits: Clones that contracted from day 15 to 85 were balanced CD4/CD8, while later expanders leaned CD4+. The authors did not confirm SARS-CoV-2 specificity of second-wave clones peaking day 37.

With constant-segment primers, 5'RACE yielded cDNA libraries of TCR alpha and TCR beta that carried sample barcodes and UMIs. From the 5' RACE reads, TCRdb called clonotypes with MiXCR, one entry per CDR3 protein. The table lists about 88,000 distinct CDR3 sequences, around 27% of them singletons. Germline CDR1 KGHDR, CDR2 SFDVKD. CDR3 length: 12 residues. Trimming shortened V by 8 bases and J by 5 bases, and 11 bases separated the two germline ends. This clonotype was counted only a few times. Its antigen remains unidentified. The sequenced sample consisted of PBMCs or a T cell subset sorted from them (not recorded which). J is TRBJ2-5 and V is TRBV24-1; a possible D gene is TRBD2 (5 bases). The TCR sequence derives from a man aged 18 to 29 who had mild COVID-19 (a few samples of this study predate the infection). Cell type and time point are not known. DNA of the CDR3: TGTGCCACCACCGGGTCGGGGGAGACCCAGTACTTC. It yields the protein CATTGSGETQYF.